The entry below gives a single T cell receptor beta chain sequence along with its context. The sample originates from a study of beta chain features in type 1 diabetes. TCRB transcripts that were expressed got sequenced, as all of the isolated RNA had been reverse transcribed. Sequencing used immunoSEQ multiplex PCR; TCRdb keeps in-frame clones, though not all of them. The sample consists of approximately 380,000 clones, about 16% of them appearing once. The ends lost 0 bases at V and 4 bases at J; junction bases unmatched: 8. This CDR3 contains 17 residues. Germline V lookup: CDR1 SGHNT, CDR2 YYREEE (reference sequence).

The TCR sequence derives from a woman aged 18-29 years in good health. Sequencing was carried out using naive CD4+ T cells from blood. The chain couples TRBV5-4 to TRBJ2-5; 11 bases fit TRBD2. The chain's CDR3 is CASSLARLAGGGETQYF. The DNA for the CDR3 is TGTGCCAGCAGCTTGGCAAGGCTAGCGGGAGGTGGAGAGACCCAGTACTTC.